This T cell receptor (beta chain) was captured in a study of blood T cell repertoires in COVID-19. Looking at the study overall: Sample material is recorded as cDNA or gDNA derived from T cells, B-cell-depleted T cells, or PBMCs.

This clone has just a few counts. This table comes from immunoSEQ multiplex PCR, and its TCRdb copy is limited to in-frame clones, with some not included. This table holds more than 200,000 clones, about nine tenths found once. CDR1 is MDHEN and CDR2 is SYDVKM in the germline V gene. Trimming stripped 5 bases from V and 2 bases from J, with 12 bases between. This CDR3 contains 14 residues. Adults between about 18 and 89 years of age took part from 24 US areas. Participants had their cohort set by participant-reported clinical history. Symptom resolution, clearance, or two negative PCRs marked the recovered donors of Cohort 3.

The source of this sequence is a man in his forties who had recovered from COVID-19. Source material: PBMCs or T cells enriched from blood (not recorded which). J is TRBJ1-1 and V is TRBV28; D is unresolved. The CDR3 is CASSILSDNTEAFF. CDR3 in DNA: TGTGCCAGCAGTATACTCTCTGATAACACTGAAGCTTTCTTT.